This entry lists 30 T cell receptor beta chains sequenced from one sample in a study of blood T cell repertoires in COVID-19. The data were produced by immunoSEQ multiplex PCR, yet TCRdb's version contains in-frame clones alone and is incomplete. The sample records approximately 200,000 clones, 75% to 90% being singletons. The specimen sequenced was PBMCs or T cells enriched from blood (not recorded which). These TCRs come from a man aged 40-55 years who had recovered from COVID-19.

The chain uses TRBV4-1 and TRBJ1-1; the match to TRBD1 covers 7 bases. J lost 7 bases, V lost 5 bases, and 7 bases had no gene match. Germline values: CDR1 MGHRA, CDR2 YSYEKL. The CDR3 sequence is 13 residues long. The CDR3 nucleotides are TGCGCCAGCAGCGACATACAGGGGAGTGAAGCTTTCTTT. Its translation is CASSDIQGSEAFF.

This clone has more than one count but fewer than ten. The rearrangement links TRBV9 to TRBJ2-7, with a weak D call TRBD2 (6 bases). The CDR3 runs to 12 residues. Germline-derived CDR1 and CDR2 are SGDLS and YYNGEE. Trimming pared 3 bases from V and 6 bases from J, leaving 10 bases between. CDR3 DNA sequence: TGTGCCAGCAGCGGATCGGGGGTCGAGCAGTACTTC. Translation: CASSGSGVEQYF.

This chain links TRBV5-1 with TRBJ1-1; D gene ambiguous. Between the trimmed V and J ends, which lost 3 bases and 0 bases, there was a span of 18 bases. Per the germline V gene, CDR1 is SGHRS and CDR2 is YFSETQ. This CDR3 has 17 amino acids. The CDR3 is CASSSGLEGRMNTEAFF. The CDR3 nucleotides are TGCGCCAGCAGCTCGGGCCTCGAGGGTCGGATGAACACTGAAGCTTTCTTT.

The J gene is TRBJ2-3, the V gene TRBV6-5; 8 positions agree with TRBD2. This CDR3 comprises 14 residues. J gave up 2 bases and V 8 bases, and 6 bases lay outside the gene matches. The germline gives CDR1 MNHEY, CDR2 SVGAGI. Written as DNA, the CDR3 is TGTGCCAGCGCCCCTGGACTAGCCACAGATACGCAGTATTTT. It translates to CASAPGLATDTQYF.

The V gene is TRBV7-9, the J gene TRBJ1-1; D unclear. Germline values: CDR1 SEHNR, CDR2 FQNEAQ (reference sequence). Trimming cost V 1 base and J 1 base, with 16 bases left between them. This CDR3 is built from 17 residues. The CDR3, as DNA: TGTGCCAGCAGCTTAGACAGCTATGAGAACTGGAACACTGAAGCTTTCTTT. It codes for CASSLDSYENWNTEAFF.

The chain couples TRBV5-6 to TRBJ1-1; the D gene is possibly TRBD1 (5 bases). The CDR3 runs 15 residues. Looked up from germline, CDR1 is SGHDT and CDR2 is YYEEEE. V lost 0 bases and J lost 5, with 14 bases in between. The CDR3 nucleotides are TGTGCCAGCAGCTTGGGGTTACCAGGGTGGACTGAAGCTTTCTTT. Translated, it gives CASSLGLPGWTEAFF.

The chain combines TRBV27 with TRBJ2-7, with no clear D. The CDR3 spans 15 residues. CDR1 and CDR2 (germline): MNHEY, SMNVEV (reference sequence). Trimming removed 4 bases at V and 2 bases at J, with 15 bases between. The CDR3 sequence: CASSSQAGQAYEQYF. The DNA for the CDR3 is TGTGCCAGCAGTTCCCAGGCAGGTCAAGCCTACGAGCAGTACTTC.

V usage is TRBV7-8 and J usage is TRBJ2-7; perhaps TRBD2 as D (6 bases). The CDR3 is made up of 15 amino acids. With 5 bases removed from V and 4 bases from J, the gap between germline ends came to 18 bases. Germline CDR1 is SGHVS and CDR2 is FQNEAQ. DNA for the CDR3: TGTGCCAGCAGCGCCAGAGGAGCGGGCGGATACGAGCAGTACTTC. Translating gives CASSARGAGGYEQYF.

The chain links TRBV7-3 to TRBJ2-7; 10 bases line up with TRBD1. This CDR3 spans 14 amino acids. Losses at the gene ends were 1 base for V and 4 bases for J; bases not matched to a gene: 1. Germline values: CDR1 SGHTA, CDR2 FQGTGA. The DNA for the CDR3 is TGTGCCAGCAGCTTAATGGGACAGGGGTACGAGCAGTACTTC. It specifies CASSLMGQGYEQYF.

This sequence joins TRBV7-9 and TRBJ2-7, with TRBD2 identical over 13 bases. This CDR3 is 16 amino acids long. Germline CDR1 is SEHNR and CDR2 is FQNEAQ (reference sequence). Trimming at V came to 4 bases and at J to 7 bases, leaving 10 bases not matched to a gene. The CDR3 sequence is CASSSVRTSGSGEQYF. The CDR3 bases are TGTGCCAGCAGCTCTGTCCGGACTAGCGGGAGCGGTGAGCAGTACTTC.

V usage is TRBV4-1 and J usage is TRBJ2-1, with 9 bases lining up with TRBD2. The CDR3 runs to 19 residues. Trimming at V came to 1 base and at J to 6 bases, leaving 16 bases not matched to a gene. Germline lookup yields CDR1 MGHRA and CDR2 YSYEKL. DNA of the CDR3: TGCGCCAGCAGCCAAGTTTGGGAAGAAGCGGGAGGAGGTATCAATGAGCAGTTCTTC. This translates into CASSQVWEEAGGGINEQFF.

The V gene is TRBV5-8, the J gene TRBJ2-1; D gene unclear. The length of the CDR3 is 14 residues. Germline V gene sequence: CDR1 SGHTS, CDR2 YDEGEE. The ends were cut back, 0 bases at V and 7 bases at J, with 11 bases in the middle. The CDR3 loop reads CASSLATWRNEQFF. The DNA for the CDR3 is TGTGCCAGCAGCTTGGCGACCTGGCGGAATGAGCAGTTCTTC.

V and J are TRBV27 and TRBJ1-4, with TRBD1 matching over 8 bases. Germline V gene lookup returns CDR1 MNHEY and CDR2 SMNVEV (reference sequence). CDR3 length: 17 residues. J gave up 6 bases and V 3 bases, and 12 bases lay outside the gene matches. The CDR3 protein is CASSFLGARTGYEKLFF. The CDR3 region has the DNA TGTGCCAGCAGTTTTTTGGGGGCCCGGACAGGGTATGAAAAACTGTTTTTT.

V usage is TRBV7-9 and J usage is TRBJ1-2; 9 bases map to TRBD1. The J segment lost 3 bases and the V segment lost 2 bases, leaving 4 bases of the junction unmatched. Germline V gene data show CDR1 as SEHNR and CDR2 as FQNEAQ (reference sequence). The CDR3 has 15 amino acids. DNA for the CDR3: TGTGCCAGCAGCTTAAAACAGGGGGCTTACTATGGCTACACCTTC. Translating gives CASSLKQGAYYGYTF.

This clone was counted a single time. V and J are TRBV7-9 and TRBJ2-2, with 9 nucleotides matching TRBD1. With V trimmed by 4 bases and J by 4 bases, 1 base remained unmatched. The CDR3 runs to 14 residues. Germline CDR1 is SEHNR and CDR2 is FQNEAQ (reference sequence). CDR3 DNA: TGTGCCAGCAGCTGGGACAGGGCCACCGGGGAGCTGTTTTTT. The encoded protein is CASSWDRATGELFF.

This chain joins TRBV9 and TRBJ2-1; TRBD1 matches 7 bases. With 4 bases clipped from V and 1 base from J, the junction kept 5 bases outside the gene matches. CDR1 and CDR2 from the germline V gene are SGDLS and YYNGEE. The CDR3 is 15 amino acids. Written as DNA, the CDR3 is TGTGCCAGCAGCATCCGACAGGGATCCTACAATGAGCAGTTCTTC. Amino acids: CASSIRQGSYNEQFF.

The chain combines TRBV19 with TRBJ2-7, with 8 bases matching TRBD2. The germline V gene encodes CDR1 LNHDA and CDR2 SQIVND (reference sequence). The CDR3 length is 13 residues. With 4 bases clipped from V and 4 bases from J, the junction kept 3 bases outside the gene matches. For the CDR3, the DNA is TGTGCCAGTAGTACAACTAGCGGATACGAGCAGTACTTC. This codes for CASSTTSGYEQYF.

The V gene is TRBV10-2, the J gene TRBJ2-7; TRBD2 matches at 8 bases. This CDR3 contains 15 residues. V dropped 4 bases and J dropped 2; count of bases not matched to a gene: 7. CDR1 is WSHSY and CDR2 is SAAADI in the germline V gene. CDR3 sequence: CASSVRLASTYEQYF. The CDR3 bases are TGCGCCAGCAGTGTCAGACTAGCGTCTACCTACGAGCAGTACTTC.

The genes are TRBV23-1 and TRBJ2-4; the D gene is possibly TRBD1 (8 bases). Being an ORF, TRBV23-1 has a function that is uncertain. Trimming pared 3 bases from V and 8 bases from J, leaving 20 bases between. This CDR3 contains 16 residues. The CDR3 spells CASSHPDREGRDIQYF. As DNA, the CDR3 is TGCGCCAGCAGTCACCCGGACAGGGAGGGGAGGGACATTCAGTACTTC.

The chain is built from TRBV7-9 and TRBJ1-1; D call uncertain. This CDR3 has 14 amino acids. V was trimmed by 1 base and J by 6 bases, leaving 12 bases between them. Germline CDR1 SEHNR, CDR2 FQNEAQ (reference sequence). CDR3 in amino acids: CASSLVGSEAEAFF. In nucleotides, the CDR3 is TGTGCCAGCAGCTTAGTAGGGAGTGAAGCTGAAGCTTTCTTT. Full variable domain (remainder filled in from reference TRBV7-9 and TRBJ1-1): DTGVSQNPRHKITKRGQNVTFRCDPISEHNRLYWYRQTLGQGPEFLTYFQNEAQLEKSRLLSDRFSAERPKGSFSTLEIQRTEQGDSAMYLCASSLVGSEAEAFFGQGTRLTVV.

The CDR3 is CASSLVLAGGPPLTDTQYF. The CDR3 DNA reads as TGTGCCAGCAGCTTAGTTTTGGCGGGAGGGCCGCCCCTCACAGATACGCAGTATTTT. This chain uses TRBV13 with TRBJ2-3, with 9 bases lining up with TRBD2. The V gene end was trimmed by 1 base and the J gene end by 2 bases; junction bases not matched to a gene: 13. Germline values: CDR1 PRHDT, CDR2 FYEKMQ (reference sequence). The CDR3 extends over 19 amino acids.

This clone was counted a single time. V usage is TRBV19 and J usage is TRBJ2-1; weak D call: TRBD2 (6 bases). This CDR3 has 13 amino acids. CDR1 is LNHDA, CDR2 SQIVND, per germline (reference sequence). V was cut by 6 bases and J by 3 bases, with 9 bases left in between. The CDR3 region has the DNA TGTGCCAGTAGGACTAGTATCTACAATGAGCAGTTCTTC. Translating gives CASRTSIYNEQFF.

This clone was found a few times. This chain links TRBV4-1 with TRBJ2-7, with 9 bases matching TRBD2. The V segment lost 3 bases and the J segment 0 bases; nucleotides outside the gene matches: 9. This CDR3 has 17 amino acids. Per germline, CDR1 MGHRA and CDR2 YSYEKL. The CDR3 here is CASSQDVSGRRSYEQYF. CDR3 nucleotide sequence: TGCGCCAGCAGCCAGGATGTTAGCGGGAGACGCTCCTACGAGCAGTACTTC.

The rearrangement uses TRBV30 and TRBJ1-6, with unresolved D. Germline V gives CDR1 GTSNPN, CDR2 SVGIG (reference sequence). Trimming shortened V by 5 bases and J by 4 bases, and 9 bases separated the two germline ends. CDR3 length: 13 residues. CDR3 protein: CAWEESYNSPLHF. In DNA, the CDR3 is TGTGCCTGGGAGGAGTCATATAATTCACCCCTCCACTTT.

The CDR3 spells CASTGTGELFF. For the CDR3, the DNA is TGTGCCAGCACGGGGACCGGGGAGCTGTTTTTT. This chain uses TRBV2 with TRBJ2-2; D might be TRBD2 (5 bases). The CDR3 sequence is 11 residues long. CDR1 is SNHLY and CDR2 is FYNNEI in the germline V gene. V was cut by 7 bases and J by 5 bases, with 5 bases left in between.

In its sample, this clone was seen once. J is TRBJ2-2 and V is TRBV7-2; D possibly corresponds to TRBD1 (5 bases). This CDR3 is 13 amino acids long. The germline CDR1 and CDR2 sequences are SGHTA and FQGNSA. Trimming took off 5 bases at V and 4 bases at J, with 8 bases between the two ends. CDR3 nucleotides: TGTGCCAGCAGCCCTCAGGGCACCGGGGAGCTGTTTTTT. Encoded protein: CASSPQGTGELFF.

This chain joins TRBV6-5 and TRBJ1-1, with D possibly matching TRBD1 (6 bases). CDR1 and CDR2 (germline): MNHEY, SVGAGI. The CDR3 length is 14 residues. The V and J ends lost 2 bases and 2 bases respectively, with 9 bases between them. CDR3 loop: CASSYQDRNTEAFF. DNA for the CDR3: TGTGCCAGCAGTTACCAGGACAGAAACACTGAAGCTTTCTTT.

The chain joins TRBV11-2 to TRBJ2-1, with 7 bases that match TRBD2. The CDR3 is 12 residues long. The V segment lost 6 bases and the J segment 7 bases; nucleotides outside the gene matches: 3. Germline CDR1 SGHAT, CDR2 FQNNGV. This CDR3 is CASRRLANEQFF. CDR3 in DNA: TGTGCCAGCAGACGACTAGCAAATGAGCAGTTCTTC.

This rearrangement joins TRBV5-1 to TRBJ1-2; D may be TRBD1 (5 bases). CDR3 length: 14 residues. Germline V gene lookup returns CDR1 SGHRS and CDR2 YFSETQ. Trimming took 0 bases from V and 3 from J, leaving 9 bases between them. This CDR3 is CASSLAQGDYGYTF. CDR3 in DNA: TGCGCCAGCAGCTTGGCCCAGGGTGACTATGGCTACACCTTC. Variable domain in full (rest from reference TRBV5-1 and TRBJ1-2): KAGVTQTPRYLIKTRGQQVTLSCSPISGHRSVSWYQQTPGQGLQFLFEYFSETQRNKGNFPGRFSGRQFSNSRSEMNVSTLELGDSALYLCASSLAQGDYGYTFGSGTRLTVV.

The rearrangement links TRBV4-2 to TRBJ1-5; D uncertain. V lost 0 bases and J 0 bases, leaving 6 bases between the germline ends. The CDR3 consists of 15 residues. Germline V gene lookup returns CDR1 LGHNA and CDR2 YNFKEQ. Here the CDR3 DNA reads TGTGCCAGCAGCCAAGAATCGGGTAGCAATCAGCCCCAGCATTTT. It yields the protein CASSQESGSNQPQHF.